This TCR beta chain comes out of a study of cytomegalovirus exposure and HLA in healthy donors (dated by TCRdb to about 2017). Regarding the complete study: According to an earlier analysis of a few hundred of the donors, some 180 million T cells yielded 90 million to 130 million unique TCR beta sequences and 276 Gb of sequence data. An early release that covered about 640 HLA-typed donors contained 300 to 350 gigabases of sequencing data and roughly 84 million unique TCR sequences. The genetic ancestry cluster associated with self-reported Caucasian donors included 81% of the 398 genotyped donors. The study was designed to test whether signatures of past pathogen exposure could be identified by cataloging public T cell receptors. The study profiled the T cell repertoires of fewer than 850 subjects by immunosequencing and related them to cytomegalovirus serostatus. Besides the first cohort of 500 to 700 subjects, a separate validation cohort made up of roughly 120 different subjects was used. To predict cytomegalovirus infection status, the study combined high-throughput TCR immunosequencing, statistical association of individual TCRs with disease status, and machine learning. To study patterns of TCR occurrence, a later analysis re-analyzed previously published TCR beta repertoires from 700 or so donors and added high-resolution HLA genotyping. Rather than using new phenotypic data, the later analysis identified candidate immune exposures from TCR beta sequences and from how often those sequences occurred across donors. To decide whether each TCR beta V gene segment behaved as functional or pseudogenic, an earlier analysis of fewer than 750 of the donors relied on high-throughput TCR beta sequencing. Donor age, sex, ethnicity and CMV serostatus were compiled together with the repertoire data. A later genetic analysis took genome-wide SNP genotypes for about 55% of the 666 donors and used that subset as a discovery cohort. All discovery cohort repertoires had been generated on a single sequencing platform. HLA typing covered class I and class II loci at four-digit resolution. The number of typed donors differed by locus: roughly 629-630 for A, B, C, DRB1 and DQB1; approximately 520 for DQA1; roughly 600 for DPA1; and about 450 for DPB1. About five DR-DQ haplotypes were treated as single units for association and clustering because of strong linkage in the cohort. Across about 380 genotyped donors of the cohort, an average of roughly 250,000 unique TCR beta nucleotide sequences per donor were sequenced, and roughly 18% of those sequences were non-productive.

The library was built by means of the immunoSEQ multiplex PCR assay. The multiplex PCR relied on a mix of 60 forward primers for TCR Vbeta segments and 13 reverse primers for TCR Jbeta segments. The CDR3 region of rearranged TCR beta genes was amplified from genomic DNA with a multiplex PCR assay. On the Illumina HiSeq System, the amplified TCR beta libraries were sequenced as 87-base-pair reads. Turning to the authors' computational methods: Across the 700 or so repertoires, a later analysis counted tens of millions of unique TCR beta chains, roughly 11 million of which were shared by at least two donors. To remove PCR and sequencing errors, raw reads were error-corrected and collapsed into unique sequences using a nearest-neighbor algorithm that merged closely related sequences. Alignment of CDR3 sequences to IMGT reference sequences was used to assign V, D and J gene segments. For a sequence to be retained, a match of at least six nucleotides to both a V gene segment and a J gene segment was required. A rearrangement was called productive if the CDR3 had no stop codons and remained in frame with V and J, and every other rearrangement was called non-productive. Following IMGT convention, CDR3 was defined as the stretch from the second conserved V-encoded cysteine to the conserved J-encoded phenylalanine. In an earlier analysis of some 550 of the donors, sequences lacking an unambiguous match to a single V gene segment were excluded. An earlier analysis of almost 600 of the donors classified V segments as functional when productive rearrangements were above 56.7% and as segregating when the standard deviation between donors was above 5%. A statistical classification framework was developed to diagnose cytomegalovirus status using the catalog of TCR beta chain sequences. In a later analysis, TCR nucleotide sequences were compared against IMGT/GENE-DB human TR gene sequences so that V and J genes could be assigned. Using the TCRdist pipeline, a later analysis assigned CDR3 sequences along with most-parsimonious VDJ recombination scenarios. In a later analysis, each TCR beta chain was defined by its CDR3 amino acid sequence together with its V-gene family, and reads without a unique V-gene family were excluded. In a later analysis, fewer than 600 highly shared, low-generation-probability nucleotide sequences were removed to address suspected cross-contamination and a sequencing artifact. For each public chain, a later analysis derived a clonal expansion index from normalized ranks of inferred template counts within each repertoire. Generation probabilities in a later analysis came from a VDJ recombination model fitted to out-of-frame rearrangements, and those results were checked against IGoR. In a later analysis, TCR-TCR, TCR-HLA and TCR-CMV co-occurrence was scored with hypergeometric tests, and a repertoire-size bias correction was applied to TCR pairs. A later analysis estimated false discovery rates by permuting HLA or CMV assignments 20 times. In a later analysis, co-occurring TCRs were grouped using DBSCAN, and TCRdist sequence similarity was added for clustering within HLA-allele-positive subsets. For co-occurrence clustering, repertoires with fewer than 30,000 or more than 120,000 public chains were excluded, along with about five repertoires with anomalous nucleotide sharing. In its TCRdb copy, this immuneACCESS table keeps in-frame sequences only and misses some clones. Where compared with another copy, unresolved V genes explain less than half of these, and the others have no known cause. V and J calls and clone size are those listed in that table; D and trimming were worked out from the DNA. The sample table lists about 98,000 clones, around 70% of them with a count of one. About 2.5% of the sample is taken by the ten largest.

The study at large found these results: The sequencing pipeline was judged likely to have produced a cluster of highly shared sequence variants as a technical artifact. The only immune exposure information available for the cohort was CMV serostatus. In a later genetic analysis, a missense DCLRE1C variant was associated with V-gene and J-gene trimming of TCR beta chains, and the association was replicated in an independent cohort. A later analysis found that TCR association rates varied across HLA loci, with DRB1 alleles showing the most associated TCRs and HLA-C alleles the fewest. In a later analysis, HLA-associated TCR beta chains showed more clonal expansion and lower generation probabilities than non-associated chains that were equally common. In this cohort, only TCR beta chains were sequenced, and detectable features were limited by the absence of alpha or paired-chain data. The study listed approximately 150 TCR beta chains as associated with cytomegalovirus. According to a later analysis, most CMV-associated TCR beta chains appeared to be HLA-restricted, and the HLA associations seemed to be driven largely by CMV exposure. According to a later analysis, parvovirus B19, influenza, CMV and Epstein-Barr virus appeared linked to several top co-occurrence clusters. A later analysis associated 16,951 TCR beta sequences with specific HLA alleles at a false discovery rate of 0.05. A further reported finding was that TCR beta sequences accurately predicted the HLA-A and HLA-B alleles for most subjects in the first cohort. In vitro tests confirmed that a few of the cytomegalovirus-associated TCR beta chains recognize cytomegalovirus antigens. The authors suggested that the approach could potentially be extended to other disease states and immunological phenotypes. Across donors, most TCR sequences were observed very rarely, whereas some public TCRs were present in many individuals. Some 15 rarely observed V segments, including chromosome 9 orphons, were excluded from the earlier analysis of a few hundred of the donors because counts were too low. Broadly in line with IMGT annotations, most TCR beta V segments showed up in productive rearrangements about 87% or about 30% of the time in an earlier analysis of 450 to 750 of the donors. The classifier was reported to diagnose cytomegalovirus status with high specificity and sensitivity in both the original cohort and the validation cohort. Compared with the roughly 700-donor mean, donors in an Asian-associated ancestry cluster had fewer N-insertions in productive TCRs, according to a later genetic analysis. When HLA alleles, especially DR and DQ, strongly co-occurred, TCR associations were difficult to assign to individual alleles. Linkage disequilibrium might explain the correlated functional status among segregating V segments, but an unknown experimental factor could not be ruled out. The presence/absence analyses assumed that sequencing depth was roughly uniform across donors, and that assumption may not be true. Some IMGT-functional V segments, including TRBV6-2 and TRBV6-3, could not be told apart with the 87-base-pair reads, so those segments were excluded. Because HLA typing was missing for some donors at each locus, association tests included only the typed subset.

In regard to this clone: This clone's antigen is unknown. Base qualities are missing; no much larger clone stands one base away.

In total, roughly 670 healthy bone marrow donors made up the cohort. At the time of sampling, all cohort members were nominally healthy, though unrecorded immune exposures were likely present. The donor was CMV seronegative and was included in the group of over 300 seronegative cohort members. Every donor gave a peripheral blood sample, and the peripheral blood mononuclear cells from that sample were used for TCR beta sequencing. The Qiagen DNeasy Blood Extraction Kit was used to extract genomic DNA from the blood cell samples. The CDR3 goes from the cysteine to the phenylalanine over 16 residues. Only the CDR3 DNA stays, 48 bases, in frame from base 1. According to the germline V gene, CDR1 reads LGHNA and CDR2 reads YNFKEQ.

The chain couples TRBV4-2 to TRBJ2-5; 9 central nucleotides agree with TRBD1. Near its end, the DNA agrees better with TRBJ2-7, so the J call may be wrong. The receptor was isolated from a man aged 50-59 years in good health and CMV-seronegative. Sequencing was carried out using PBMCs. The DNA reads TGTGCCAGCAGCCAAGTGATGGGACAGGGTACCTACGAGCAGTACTTC. It codes for CASSQVMGQGTYEQYF.